This TCR beta chain was sequenced during a study of vaccination and CD4 T cells after COVID-19. As for treatment: approximately 9-day PBMC culture with coronavirus spike peptide pools or control peptides (ViraFEST assay). An Oncomine TCR Beta short-read assay was used to sequence the DNA from cultured CD4+ T cells. TCRdb processed the PCR reads anew with MiXCR; each CDR3 protein has one entry. This table has roughly 8,000 distinct CDR3 sequences, about 70% appearing once. This clonotype is a singleton in its sample. Its antigen is unknown. The germline V gene encodes CDR1 DFQATT and CDR2 SNEGSKA (reference sequence). The germline V and J ends were trimmed by 6 bases and 4 bases, with 11 bases remaining between them. CDR3 length: 12 amino acids.

This clonotype was sampled from a human donor who had recovered from COVID-19. Sequenced input: CD4+ T cells from blood, cultured in vitro. This chain uses TRBV20-1 with TRBJ2-3; D is uncertain. The CDR3: CSAPEKADTQYF. CDR3 in DNA: TGCAGTGCCCCAGAAAAGGCAGATACGCAGTATTTT.